The 22 T cell receptor beta chains given below trace back to one sample, sequenced in a study of blood T cell repertoires in COVID-19. Libraries were prepared by immunoSEQ multiplex PCR; TCRdb keeps only in-frame clonotypes and omits some of them. The table records about 320,000 clones, over 75% of them present only once. Specimen: PBMCs or T cells enriched from blood (not recorded which). Every receptor here comes from a man younger than 40 who had recovered from COVID-19.

J is TRBJ2-7 and V is TRBV6-5, with D maybe TRBD2 (7 bases). CDR3 length equals 14 residues. Germline lookup yields CDR1 MNHEY and CDR2 SVGAGI. V was cut by 3 bases and J by 2 bases, with 11 bases left in between. CDR3 nucleotide sequence: TGTGCCAGCAGTTATAAGGGGGGGCCCTACGAGCAGTACTTC. Translation: CASSYKGGPYEQYF.

This clone was seen a few times. The CDR3 spells CAIRSGSYGYTF. CDR3 nucleotide sequence: TGTGCCATCAGATCCGGGAGCTATGGCTACACCTTC. V is TRBV10-3 and J is TRBJ1-2, with no clear D. The CDR3 is 12 residues long. The germline V gene encodes CDR1 ENHRY and CDR2 SYGVKD. Trimming stripped 6 bases from V and 4 bases from J, with 9 bases between.

The genes are TRBV9 and TRBJ1-6, with D possibly TRBD1 on 5 matching bases. The CDR3 loop spans 14 amino acids. Germline V gene lookup returns CDR1 SGDLS and CDR2 YYNGEE. The germline V and J ends were trimmed by 4 bases and 5 bases, with 10 bases remaining between them. CDR3 sequence: CASSTQGNNSPLHF. CDR3 DNA sequence: TGTGCCAGCAGCACCCAGGGTAATAATTCACCCCTCCACTTT.

The rearrangement links TRBV19 to TRBJ2-5; TRBD1 matches at 8 bases. The germline V gene encodes CDR1 LNHDA and CDR2 SQIVND (reference sequence). Losses at the gene ends were 1 base for V and 0 bases for J; bases not matched to a gene: 4. CDR3 length: 16 residues. The CDR3 loop is CASSIGTGGYQETQYF. DNA for the CDR3: TGTGCCAGTAGTATAGGTACAGGGGGGTACCAAGAGACCCAGTACTTC.

This chain links TRBV4-2 with TRBJ1-1, with 11 positions matching TRBD1. The germline CDR1 and CDR2 sequences are LGHNA and YNFKEQ. This CDR3 is built from 17 residues. The trim removed 2 bases at V and 2 bases at J, leaving 7 bases unmatched. This chain's CDR3 is CASSQIRGQGANTEAFF. CDR3 sequence (DNA): TGTGCCAGCAGCCAAATACGAGGACAGGGGGCCAACACTGAAGCTTTCTTT.

The sample holds one count of this clone. The chain uses TRBV5-1 and TRBJ1-4; D uncertain. The V and J ends lost 0 bases and 2 bases respectively, with 11 bases between them. The CDR3 sequence is 16 residues long. Germline CDR1 SGHRS, CDR2 YFSETQ. In nucleotides, the CDR3 is TGCGCCAGCAGCTTGGCAGGTGGGAGGACTAATGAAAAACTGTTTTTT. As protein: CASSLAGGRTNEKLFF.

V and J are TRBV11-2 and TRBJ1-4; unclear D gene. V dropped 1 base and J dropped 5 bases, with 2 bases sitting between them. Germline V gene data show CDR1 as SGHAT and CDR2 as FQNNGV. The CDR3 has 12 residues. The CDR3 here is CASSLVNEKLFF. The CDR3 DNA reads TGTGCCAGCAGCTTAGTAAATGAAAAACTGTTTTTT. The variable domain in full, with the rest retrieved from reference TRBV11-2 and TRBJ1-4, is EAGVAQSPRYKIIEKRQSVAFWCNPISGHATLYWYQQILGQGPKLLIQFQNNGVVDDSQLPKDRFSAERLKGVDSTLKIQPAKLEDSAVYLCASSLVNEKLFFGSGTQLSVL.

The count of this clone is one. This sequence joins TRBV3-1 (or the pseudogene TRBV3-2) and TRBJ2-3; 7 bases fit TRBD2. This CDR3 contains 12 residues. Trimming cost V 1 base and J 11 bases; bases outside gene matches: 3. The germline V gene has CDR1 LGHDT and CDR2 YNNKEL (reference sequence). CDR3 in amino acids: CASSQVGEGQYF. CDR3 nucleotides: TGTGCCAGCAGCCAAGTAGGGGAGGGGCAGTATTTT.

The chain has TRBV2 and TRBJ1-6, with unresolved D. The CDR3 runs to 14 residues. Germline values: CDR1 SNHLY, CDR2 FYNNEI. Trimming cost V 1 base and J 6 bases, with 7 bases left between them. This CDR3 is CASSEGHSNSPLHF. Written as DNA, the CDR3 is TGTGCCAGCAGTGAAGGACACAGTAATTCACCCCTCCACTTT. Supplemented by reference TRBV2 and TRBJ1-6, the full variable domain reads EPEVTQTPSHQVTQMGQEVILRCVPISNHLYFYWYRQILGQKVEFLVSFYNNEISEKSEIFDDQFSVERPDGSNFTLKIRSTKLEDSAMYFCASSEGHSNSPLHFGNGTRLTVT.

The gene calls are TRBV5-5 and TRBJ2-7, with 10 bases that match TRBD1. With 4 bases clipped from V and 4 bases from J, the junction kept 8 bases outside the gene matches. Germline lookup yields CDR1 SGHKS and CDR2 YYEKEE (reference sequence). The CDR3 extends over 15 amino acids. This CDR3 reads CASSPPGTGVYEQYF. CDR3 nucleotides: TGTGCCAGCAGCCCGCCAGGGACAGGGGTATACGAGCAGTACTTC.

V is TRBV5-1 and J is TRBJ1-6, with D tentatively TRBD1 (6 bases). The CDR3 is made up of 12 amino acids. The ends were cut back, 3 bases at V and 13 bases at J, with 11 bases in the middle. Looked up from germline, CDR1 is SGHRS and CDR2 is YFSETQ. The CDR3 DNA reads TGCGCCAGCAGCTCCGACAGGAACCCCCTCCACTTT. Encoded protein: CASSSDRNPLHF.

The chain combines TRBV2 with TRBJ2-5; 7 bases align to TRBD2. With 8 bases clipped from V and 5 bases from J, the junction kept 11 bases outside the gene matches. Germline V gene data show CDR1 as SNHLY and CDR2 as FYNNEI. The CDR3 consists of 14 residues. The CDR3 sequence: CASSKAGLHETQYF. CDR3 sequence (DNA): TGTGCCAGCTCAAAAGCGGGACTACATGAGACCCAGTACTTC. The variable domain in full, with the rest retrieved from reference TRBV2 and TRBJ2-5, is EPEVTQTPSHQVTQMGQEVILRCVPISNHLYFYWYRQILGQKVEFLVSFYNNEISEKSEIFDDQFSVERPDGSNFTLKIRSTKLEDSAMYFCASSKAGLHETQYFGPGTRLLVL.

This sequence joins TRBV6-5 and TRBJ1-1; possibly TRBD1 for D (6 bases). V lost 10 bases and J lost 0, with 18 bases in between. CDR1 is MNHEY, CDR2 SVGAGI, per germline. The CDR3 is 15 residues long. CDR3 sequence reads: CATGGGGHMNTEAFF. The CDR3 coding sequence is TGTGCCACTGGAGGGGGGGGACACATGAACACTGAAGCTTTCTTT.

The rearrangement links TRBV24-1 to TRBJ1-3; 10 bases line up with TRBD1. There are 16 residues in the CDR3. Germline CDR1 reads KGHDR; CDR2 reads SFDVKD. V lost 6 bases to trimming and J lost 2 bases; unmatched junction nucleotides: 6. This chain's CDR3 is CATSPAGTGAGNTIYF. DNA for the CDR3: TGTGCCACCAGTCCCGCCGGGACAGGGGCTGGAAACACCATATATTTT.

For the CDR3, the DNA is TGTGCCAGCAGCCATACAGGGGACCCCGGGGAGCTGTTTTTT. This gives the protein CASSHTGDPGELFF. The genes are TRBV11-2 and TRBJ2-2; 7 bases align to TRBD1. After removal of 5 bases from V and 6 bases from J, the junction contained 6 bases not matched to a gene. The V gene's germline CDR1 is SGHAT and CDR2 FQNNGV. This CDR3 is 14 amino acids long.

This chain links TRBV7-6 with TRBJ2-2; 9 nucleotides match TRBD1. The CDR3 contains 18 residues. V lost 1 base, J lost 4 bases, and 10 bases stayed unmatched. Germline-derived CDR1 and CDR2 are SGHVS and FNYEAQ. The CDR3 DNA is TGTGCCAGCAGCTTAGATCTACAGGGGGCGTCGGGCACCGGGGAGCTGTTTTTT. As protein: CASSLDLQGASGTGELFF.

The J gene is TRBJ2-7, the V gene TRBV7-6; a weak D match, TRBD2 (6 bases). The CDR3 has 17 residues. Germline V gene sequence: CDR1 SGHVS, CDR2 FNYEAQ. V was clipped by 0 bases and J by 2 bases, with 17 bases between them. CDR3 region: CASSLAEGVEGTYEQYF. Here the CDR3 DNA reads TGTGCCAGCAGCTTAGCGGAGGGAGTTGAAGGAACCTACGAGCAGTACTTC.

This chain joins TRBV19 and TRBJ2-7, with TRBD1 matching 7 bases. Looked up from germline, CDR1 is LNHDA and CDR2 is SQIVND (reference sequence). V was clipped by 5 bases and J by 0 bases; unmatched bases: 7. The CDR3 extends over 15 amino acids. CDR3 in amino acids: CASSATGSSSYEQYF. For the CDR3, the DNA is TGTGCCAGTAGTGCGACAGGGTCCAGCTCCTACGAGCAGTACTTC.

The CDR3 loop is CASSDGTSGGRTQYF. The CDR3 nucleotides read TGTGCCAGTAGTGACGGGACTAGCGGGGGTAGGACCCAGTACTTC. This chain joins TRBV19 and TRBJ2-5, with 14 bases fitting TRBD2. The CDR3 sequence is 15 residues long. The J segment lost 7 bases and the V segment lost 5 bases, leaving 6 bases of the junction unmatched. CDR1 and CDR2 from the germline V gene are LNHDA and SQIVND (reference sequence).

This rearrangement joins TRBV18 to TRBJ1-2, with D maybe TRBD1 (6 bases). Trimming took 3 bases from V and 4 from J, leaving 9 bases between them. The germline gives CDR1 KGHSH, CDR2 LQKENI. This CDR3 has 13 amino acids. The CDR3 DNA is TGTGCCAGCTCACCTACAGGGATCTATGGCTACACCTTC. Protein: CASSPTGIYGYTF.

The genes are TRBV3-1 (or the pseudogene TRBV3-2) and TRBJ1-2; TRBD1 aligns across 11 bases. Germline trimming cut 3 bases from V and 5 bases from J; bases unmatched to any gene: 2. Germline V lookup: CDR1 LGHDT, CDR2 YNNKEL (reference sequence). This CDR3 is built from 14 residues. The CDR3 here is CASSHGTGGYGYTF. The CDR3 DNA follows: TGTGCCAGCAGCCATGGGACAGGGGGATATGGCTACACCTTC.

This clone appeared a few times. The chain links TRBV10-1 to TRBJ1-2, with a possible D match to TRBD1 (5 bases). Per germline, CDR1 WNHNN and CDR2 SYGVQD (reference sequence). The CDR3 contains 14 residues. With 3 bases removed from V and 2 bases from J, the gap between germline ends came to 10 bases. The DNA of the CDR3 is TGCGCCAGCAGTGATACAGGACGGAACTATGGCTACACCTTC. Its translation is CASSDTGRNYGYTF.